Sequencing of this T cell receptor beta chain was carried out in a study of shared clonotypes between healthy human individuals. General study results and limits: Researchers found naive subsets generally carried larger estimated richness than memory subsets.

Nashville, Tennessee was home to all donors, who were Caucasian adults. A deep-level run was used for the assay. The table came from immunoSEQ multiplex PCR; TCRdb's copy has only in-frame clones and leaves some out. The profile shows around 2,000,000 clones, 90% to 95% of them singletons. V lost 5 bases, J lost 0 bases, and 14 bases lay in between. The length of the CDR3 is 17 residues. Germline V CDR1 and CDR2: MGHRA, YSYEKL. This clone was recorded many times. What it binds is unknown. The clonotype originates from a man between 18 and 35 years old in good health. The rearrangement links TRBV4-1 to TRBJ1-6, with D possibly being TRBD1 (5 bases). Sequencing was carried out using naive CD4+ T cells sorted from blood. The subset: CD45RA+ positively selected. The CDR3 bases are TGCGCCAGCAGCTTACCGAAGGGGAGCTCCTATAATTCACCCCTCCACTTT. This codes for CASSLPKGSSYNSPLHF.